This T cell receptor (beta chain) originates from a study of T-cell memory formation after mild COVID-19. 5'RACE with constant-segment primers built TCRalpha and TCRbeta cDNA libraries with UMIs. TCRdb re-called the 5' RACE reads through MiXCR, storing one row per CDR3 protein. The table includes a few hundred thousand distinct CDR3 sequences, roughly 18% detected once. This CDR3 is built from 13 residues. Deletions cut 5 bases from V and 10 bases from J, with 15 bases between. CDR1 is LNHNV, CDR2 YYDKDF, per germline (reference sequence). Concerning this clonotype itself: Its antigen is still unknown.

Study results and caveats: Clones that got smaller from day 15 to 85 had even CD4/CD8, while clones growing later tipped toward CD4+. Within pre-infection memory, some responding clones were found, suggesting cross-reactive memory joined.

Input material: PBMCs or a T cell subset sorted from them (not recorded which). This clonotype was sampled from a man aged 18 to 30 who had mild COVID-19 (a few samples of this study predate the infection). Cell type and time point are not known. The genes are TRBV15 and TRBJ2-1; D gene uncertain. CDR3 coding DNA: TGTGCCACCAGCGAACCCATGGGTCGGGAGCAGTTCTTC. Its protein product is CATSEPMGREQFF.